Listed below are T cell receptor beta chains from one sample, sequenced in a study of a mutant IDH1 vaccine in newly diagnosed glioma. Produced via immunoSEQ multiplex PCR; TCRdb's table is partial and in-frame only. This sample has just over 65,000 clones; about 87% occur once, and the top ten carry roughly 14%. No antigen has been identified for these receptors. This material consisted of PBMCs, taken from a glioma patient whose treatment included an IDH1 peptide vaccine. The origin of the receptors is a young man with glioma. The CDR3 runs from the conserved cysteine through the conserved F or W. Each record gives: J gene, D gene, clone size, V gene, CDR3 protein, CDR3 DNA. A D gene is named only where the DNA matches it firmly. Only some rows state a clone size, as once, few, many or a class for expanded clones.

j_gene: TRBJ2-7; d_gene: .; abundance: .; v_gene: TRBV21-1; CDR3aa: CASSKGYRGVSYEQYF; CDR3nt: TGTGCCAGCAGCAAAGGATACAGGGGGGTTTCCTACGAGCAGTACTTC
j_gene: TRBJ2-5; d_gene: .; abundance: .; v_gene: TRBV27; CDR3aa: CASSYYRGSETQYF; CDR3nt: TGTGCCAGCAGTTATTATCGGGGGTCAGAGACCCAGTACTTC
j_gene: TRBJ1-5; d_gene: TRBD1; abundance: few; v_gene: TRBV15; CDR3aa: CATSRARTGGSNQPQHF; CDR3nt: TGTGCCACCAGCAGAGCTAGAACAGGGGGAAGCAATCAGCCCCAGCATTTT
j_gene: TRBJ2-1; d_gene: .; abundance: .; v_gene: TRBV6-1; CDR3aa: CASSNTHFGSREQFF; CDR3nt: TGTGCCAGCAGTAATACCCACTTCGGTTCACGGGAGCAGTTCTTC
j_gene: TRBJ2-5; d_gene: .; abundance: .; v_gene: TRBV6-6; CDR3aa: CASSYGGIQETQYF; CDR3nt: TGTGCCAGCAGTTACGGCGGAATCCAAGAGACCCAGTACTTC
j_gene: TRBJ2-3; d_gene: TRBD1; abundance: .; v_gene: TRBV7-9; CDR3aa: CASSPTGGEPDTQYF; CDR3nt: TGTGCCAGCTCCCCGACAGGGGGCGAGCCCGATACGCAGTATTTT
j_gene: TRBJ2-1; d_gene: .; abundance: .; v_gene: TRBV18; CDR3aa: CASSPMRLEQFF; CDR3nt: TGTGCCAGCTCACCCATGCGGTTAGAGCAGTTCTTC
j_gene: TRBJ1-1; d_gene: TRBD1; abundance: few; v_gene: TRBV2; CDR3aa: CASISGGTEAFF; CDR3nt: TGTGCCAGCATTTCAGGGGGGACTGAAGCTTTCTTT
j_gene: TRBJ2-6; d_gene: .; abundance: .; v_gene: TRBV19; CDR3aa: CASKTSPTSGANVLTF; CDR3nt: TGTGCCAGTAAAACGAGTCCCACCTCTGGGGCCAACGTCCTGACTTTC
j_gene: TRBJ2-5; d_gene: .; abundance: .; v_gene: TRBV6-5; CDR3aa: CASSLLSRGETQYF; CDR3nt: TGTGCCAGCAGCCTTCTTAGTCGGGGGGAGACCCAGTACTTC
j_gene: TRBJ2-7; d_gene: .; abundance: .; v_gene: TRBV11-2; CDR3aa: CASSLVGPLKPYEQYF; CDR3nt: TGTGCCAGCAGCTTAGTAGGCCCCTTAAAACCCTACGAGCAGTACTTC
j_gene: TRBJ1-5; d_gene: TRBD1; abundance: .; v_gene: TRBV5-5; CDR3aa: CASSEDRVYQPQHF; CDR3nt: TGTGCCAGCAGCGAGGACAGGGTGTATCAGCCCCAGCATTTT
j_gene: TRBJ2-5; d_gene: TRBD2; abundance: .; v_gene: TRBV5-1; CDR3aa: CASSFGTSGIKRETQYF; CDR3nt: TGCGCCAGCAGCTTCGGGACTAGCGGGATCAAACGAGAGACCCAGTACTTC
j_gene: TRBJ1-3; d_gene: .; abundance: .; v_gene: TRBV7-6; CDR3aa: CASSLTDTAASGNTIYF; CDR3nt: TGTGCCAGCAGCTTAACGGACACCGCAGCCTCTGGAAACACCATATATTTT
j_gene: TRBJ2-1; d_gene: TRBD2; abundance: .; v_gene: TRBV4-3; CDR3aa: CASSQSLAGGMKQFF; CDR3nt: TGCGCCAGCAGCCAATCCCTAGCGGGGGGGATGAAGCAGTTCTTC
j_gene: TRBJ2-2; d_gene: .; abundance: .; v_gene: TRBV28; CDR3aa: CASSLDRRNTGELFF; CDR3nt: TGTGCCAGCAGTTTGGACCGTAGAAACACCGGGGAGCTGTTTTTT
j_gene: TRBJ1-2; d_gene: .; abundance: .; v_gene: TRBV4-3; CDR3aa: CASSQDLVWIYGYTF; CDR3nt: TGCGCCAGCAGCCAAGATCTGGTGTGGATCTATGGCTACACCTTC
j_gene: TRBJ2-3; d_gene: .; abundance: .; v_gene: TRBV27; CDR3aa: CASSPWGADTQYF; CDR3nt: TGTGCCAGCAGTCCCTGGGGGGCAGATACGCAGTATTTT
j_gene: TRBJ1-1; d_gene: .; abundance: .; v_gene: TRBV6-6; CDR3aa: CASSSQGRTEAFF; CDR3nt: TGTGCCAGCAGTTCCCAGGGTCGTACTGAAGCTTTCTTT
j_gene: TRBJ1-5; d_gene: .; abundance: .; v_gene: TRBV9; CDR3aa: CASSVEGVSNQPQHF; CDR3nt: TGTGCCAGCAGCGTAGAGGGTGTTAGCAATCAGCCCCAGCATTTT
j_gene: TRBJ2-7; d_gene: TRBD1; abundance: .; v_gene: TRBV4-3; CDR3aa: CASSQDRDRGPYEQYF; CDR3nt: TGCGCCAGCAGCCAAGATCGGGACAGGGGGCCCTACGAGCAGTACTTC
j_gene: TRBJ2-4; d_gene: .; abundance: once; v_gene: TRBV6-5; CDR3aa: CASSPGASKNIQYF; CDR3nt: TGTGCCAGCAGCCCGGGGGCGTCCAAAAACATTCAGTACTTC
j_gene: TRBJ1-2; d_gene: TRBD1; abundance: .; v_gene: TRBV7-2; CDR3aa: CASSLGTARGYTF; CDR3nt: TGTGCCAGCAGCCTGGGGACAGCTCGTGGCTACACCTTC
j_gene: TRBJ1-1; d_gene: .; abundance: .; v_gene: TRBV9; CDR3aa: CASSVGLDSPHF; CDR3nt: TGTGCCAGCAGCGTAGGTCTGGACAGCCCACATTTT
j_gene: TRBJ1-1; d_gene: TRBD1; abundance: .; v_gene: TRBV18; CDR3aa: CASTFGTGGDTEAFF; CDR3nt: TGTGCCAGCACGTTCGGGACAGGGGGGGACACTGAAGCTTTCTTT
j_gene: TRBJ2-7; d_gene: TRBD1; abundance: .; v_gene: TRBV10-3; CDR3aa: CAISRDRESVEQYF; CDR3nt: TGTGCCATCAGCAGAGACAGGGAATCCGTCGAGCAGTACTTC
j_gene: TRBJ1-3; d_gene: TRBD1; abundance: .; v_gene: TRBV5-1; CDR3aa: CASSVRTGSGNTIYF; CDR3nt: TGCGCCAGCAGCGTGAGGACAGGCTCTGGAAACACCATATATTTT
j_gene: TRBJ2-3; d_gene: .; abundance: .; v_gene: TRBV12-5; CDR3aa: CASGLGQDRTDTQYF; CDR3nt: TGTGCTAGTGGCCTCGGGCAGGATCGCACAGATACGCAGTATTTT
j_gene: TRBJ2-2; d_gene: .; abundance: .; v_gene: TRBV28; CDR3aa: CASSPPENTGELFF; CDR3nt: TGTGCCAGCAGTCCACCGGAGAACACCGGGGAGCTGTTTTTT
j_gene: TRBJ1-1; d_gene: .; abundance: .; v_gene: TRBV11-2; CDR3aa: CASSPGAVNTEAFF; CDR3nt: TGTGCCAGCAGCCCCGGGGCAGTGAACACTGAAGCTTTCTTT
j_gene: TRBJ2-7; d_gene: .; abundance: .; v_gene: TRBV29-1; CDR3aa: CSVKTCRGF; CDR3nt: TGCAGCGTCAAGACATGCCGGGGCTTC
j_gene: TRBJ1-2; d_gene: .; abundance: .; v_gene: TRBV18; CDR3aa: CASSPSDTRGYTF; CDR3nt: TGTGCCAGCTCACCGTCCGACACTAGAGGCTACACCTTC
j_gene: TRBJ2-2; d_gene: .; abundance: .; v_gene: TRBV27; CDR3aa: CASSFGSGKTGELFF; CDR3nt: TGTGCCAGCAGTTTTGGGTCGGGGAAAACCGGGGAGCTGTTTTTT
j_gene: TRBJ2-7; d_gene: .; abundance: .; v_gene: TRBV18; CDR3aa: CASSPDGYEQYF; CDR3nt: TGTGCCAGCTCACCGGACGGCTACGAGCAGTACTTC
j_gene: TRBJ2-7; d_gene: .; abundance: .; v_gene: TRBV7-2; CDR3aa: CASSIRETYEQYF; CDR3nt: TGTGCCAGCAGCATCAGGGAGACCTACGAGCAGTACTTC
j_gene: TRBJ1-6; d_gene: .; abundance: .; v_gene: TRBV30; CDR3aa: CAWSWDSGPLHF; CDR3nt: TGTGCCTGGAGTTGGGACTCTGGACCCCTCCACTTT
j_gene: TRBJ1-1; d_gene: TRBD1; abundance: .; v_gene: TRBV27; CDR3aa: CASSFTGTESEAFF; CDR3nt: TGTGCCAGCAGTTTCACCGGGACAGAGAGTGAAGCTTTCTTT
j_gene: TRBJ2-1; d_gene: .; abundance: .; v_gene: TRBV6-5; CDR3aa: CASSLQGYYNEQFF; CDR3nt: TGTGCCAGCAGTCTACAGGGATACTACAATGAGCAGTTCTTC
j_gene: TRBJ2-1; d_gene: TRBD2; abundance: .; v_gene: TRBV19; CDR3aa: CASSIPGGGSYNEQFF; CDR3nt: TGTGCCAGTAGTATTCCGGGGGGGGGCTCCTACAATGAGCAGTTCTTC
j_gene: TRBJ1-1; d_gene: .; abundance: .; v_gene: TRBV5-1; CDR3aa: CASSPSEVRTEAFF; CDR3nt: TGCGCCAGCAGCCCCTCAGAAGTTCGCACTGAAGCTTTCTTT
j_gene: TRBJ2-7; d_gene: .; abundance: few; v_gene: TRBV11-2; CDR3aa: CASSLDSPGRSYEQYF; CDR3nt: TGTGCCAGCAGCTTAGATTCCCCGGGCAGAAGCTACGAGCAGTACTTC
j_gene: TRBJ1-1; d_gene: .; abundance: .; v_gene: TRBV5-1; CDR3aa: CASSSPGSTEAFF; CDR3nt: TGCGCCAGCAGCTCCCCAGGGTCCACTGAAGCTTTCTTT
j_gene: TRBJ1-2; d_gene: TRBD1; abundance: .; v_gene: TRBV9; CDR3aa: CASSTDREYNYGYTF; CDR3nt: TGTGCCAGCAGCACGGACAGGGAGTATAACTATGGCTACACCTTC
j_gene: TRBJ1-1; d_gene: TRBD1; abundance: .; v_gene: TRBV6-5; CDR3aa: CASSYSGQGPPQLLF; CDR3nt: TGTGCCAGCAGTTACTCGGGACAGGGCCCACCACAACTCCTCTTT
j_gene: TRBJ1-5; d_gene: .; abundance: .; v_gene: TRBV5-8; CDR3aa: CASSLGQSTNQPQHF; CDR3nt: TGTGCCAGCAGCTTGGGACAGAGTACCAATCAGCCCCAGCATTTT
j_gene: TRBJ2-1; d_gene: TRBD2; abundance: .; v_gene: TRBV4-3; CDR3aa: CASSPYLAGNEQFF; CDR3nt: TGCGCCAGCAGCCCCTACCTAGCGGGGAATGAGCAGTTCTTC
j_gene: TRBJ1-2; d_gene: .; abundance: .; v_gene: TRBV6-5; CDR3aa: CASSYWGAAGYTF; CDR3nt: TGTGCCAGCAGTTACTGGGGGGCGGCTGGCTACACCTTC
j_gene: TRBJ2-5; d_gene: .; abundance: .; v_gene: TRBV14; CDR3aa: CASSQDLGKGENQYF; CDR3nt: TGTGCCAGCAGCCAAGATCTTGGAAAAGGGGAGAACCAGTACTTC
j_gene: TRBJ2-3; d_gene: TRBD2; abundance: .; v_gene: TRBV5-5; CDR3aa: CASSLQAAGADTQYF; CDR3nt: TGTGCCAGCAGCTTACAGGCGGCGGGGGCAGATACGCAGTATTTT
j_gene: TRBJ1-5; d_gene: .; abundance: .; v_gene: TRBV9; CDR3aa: CASSELGGRQPQHF; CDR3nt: TGTGCCAGCAGCGAGCTGGGGGGCCGGCAGCCCCAGCATTTT
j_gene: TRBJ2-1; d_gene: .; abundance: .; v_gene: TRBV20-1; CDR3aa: CSARRAKMFF; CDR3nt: TGCAGTGCCCGGAGGGCCAAGATGTTCTTC
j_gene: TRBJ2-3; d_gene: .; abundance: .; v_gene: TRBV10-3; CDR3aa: CATAGTDTQYF; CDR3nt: TGTGCCACCGCAGGCACAGATACGCAGTATTTT
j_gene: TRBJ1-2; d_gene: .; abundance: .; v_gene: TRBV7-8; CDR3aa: CASSLAEIRRNYGYTF; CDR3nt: TGTGCCAGCAGCTTAGCGGAAATTAGGCGTAACTATGGCTACACCTTC
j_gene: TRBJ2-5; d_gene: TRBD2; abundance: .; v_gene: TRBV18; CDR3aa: CASSPPGGGADETQYF; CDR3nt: TGTGCCAGCTCACCACCGGGCGGGGGGGCCGATGAGACCCAGTACTTC
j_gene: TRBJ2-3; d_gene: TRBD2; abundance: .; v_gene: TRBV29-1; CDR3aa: CSVDSGRQTDTQYF; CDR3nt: TGCAGCGTTGACAGCGGGAGGCAGACAGATACGCAGTATTTT
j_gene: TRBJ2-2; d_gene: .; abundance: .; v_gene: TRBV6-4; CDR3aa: CASSVRGGTGELFF; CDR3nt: TGTGCCAGCAGTGTCAGGGGTGGCACCGGGGAGCTGTTTTTT
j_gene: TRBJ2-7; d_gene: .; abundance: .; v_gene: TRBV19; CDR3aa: CASSIAGQGQYF; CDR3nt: TGTGCCAGTAGTATAGCGGGTCAGGGGCAGTACTTC
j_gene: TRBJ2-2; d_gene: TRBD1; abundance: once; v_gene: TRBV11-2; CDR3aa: CASSLERGPGELFF; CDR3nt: TGTGCCAGCAGCTTAGAAAGGGGGCCCGGGGAGCTGTTTTTT